These 29 T cell receptor beta chains were all obtained from the same sample, sequenced in a study of CD8 T cells in Susac syndrome. Reverse transcription of roughly 0.45 to 1 ug RNA was performed with random hexamers. From the immunoSEQ multiplex PCR reads, TCRdb called clonotypes with MiXCR, one entry per CDR3 protein. The top ten hold approximately 0.52% of the sample, which has 80,000 or so distinct CDR3 sequences, about 92% seen once. Sequenced sample: CD4+ T cells from PBMCs. All receptors derive from a human donor with Susac syndrome.

The genes are TRBV4-2 and TRBJ2-1, with 12 nucleotides matching TRBD2. This CDR3 comprises 18 residues. J was trimmed by 8 bases and V by 0 bases; bases with no gene match: 11. Germline V lookup: CDR1 LGHNA, CDR2 YNFKEQ. CDR3 bases: TGTGCCAGCAGCCAAGAGGGACTCCTAGCGGGGGGGCCTTATGAGCAGTTCTTC. It codes for CASSQEGLLAGGPYEQFF.

This clonotype was recorded once. This chain links TRBV20-1 with TRBJ2-7, with D possibly matching TRBD2 (5 bases). The CDR3 has 11 residues. V gave up 6 bases and J gave up 6 bases, with 12 bases separating them. Germline CDR1 is DFQATT and CDR2 is SNEGSKA (reference sequence). CDR3 sequence (DNA): TGCAGTGCGGCCGGGAACCGCGAGCAGTACTTC. This translates into CSAAGNREQYF.

The rearrangement joins TRBV2 to TRBJ2-7, with D unresolved. Germline V gives CDR1 SNHLY, CDR2 FYNNEI. The CDR3 is made up of 13 amino acids. V was cut by 7 bases and J by 7 bases, with 17 bases left in between. The CDR3 sequence is CASKDPSRREQYF. DNA of the CDR3: TGTGCCAGCAAAGACCCTTCGAGGCGGGAGCAGTACTTC.

This clonotype is a singleton in its sample. The chain carries TRBV28 and TRBJ2-7; 13 bases line up with TRBD2. Germline V gene data show CDR1 as MDHEN and CDR2 as SYDVKM. With 2 bases clipped from V and 3 bases from J, the junction kept 1 base outside the gene matches. The CDR3 sequence is 15 residues long. CDR3 bases: TGTGCCAGCAGTTTACGACTAGCGGGAGGCTACGAGCAGTACTTC. This gives the protein CASSLRLAGGYEQYF.

The chain has TRBV20-1 and TRBJ1-6; the D is unclear. Trimming cost V 2 bases and J 9 bases, with 20 bases left between them. Germline V gene lookup returns CDR1 DFQATT and CDR2 SNEGSKA (reference sequence). CDR3 length: 16 amino acids. The DNA for the CDR3 is TGCAGTGCTAGAAGGTCTGAGGGCCGGATGGGTTCACCCCTCCACTTT. Encoded protein: CSARRSEGRMGSPLHF.

The DNA for the CDR3 is TGTGCCAGTATGGTAGCAGGGGTCAAGACCGGGGAGCTGTTTTTT. It encodes CASMVAGVKTGELFF. The rearrangement joins TRBV19 to TRBJ2-2, with D tentatively TRBD1 (6 bases). This CDR3 has 15 amino acids. The V end lost 7 bases, the J end lost 5 bases, and 17 bases lay between the germline ends. Germline lookup yields CDR1 LNHDA and CDR2 SQIVND (reference sequence).

The rearrangement joins TRBV9 to TRBJ2-1, with D perhaps TRBD1 (6 bases). This CDR3 contains 16 residues. Germline V gene data show CDR1 as SGDLS and CDR2 as YYNGEE. V was trimmed by 3 bases and J by 6 bases, leaving 19 bases between them. DNA of the CDR3: TGTGCCAGCAGCGACAGAGGGCAGGGGCCAAGCAATGAGCAGTTCTTC. It encodes CASSDRGQGPSNEQFF.

V is TRBV5-1 and J is TRBJ2-1; D is perhaps TRBD1 or TRBD2 (5 bases each). Looked up from germline, CDR1 is SGHRS and CDR2 is YFSETQ. V was pared by 4 bases and J by 4 bases, with 9 bases between. The CDR3 runs to 13 residues. The CDR3 bases are TGCGCCAGCAGCCTGGGGGATTACAATGAGCAGTTCTTC. Encoded protein: CASSLGDYNEQFF.

J is TRBJ1-2 and V is TRBV11-2, with TRBD1 matching 8 bases. From germline, CDR1 is SGHAT and CDR2 FQNNGV. V shed 4 bases, J shed 8 bases, and the junction held 3 bases outside the gene matches. The CDR3 is 12 residues long. For the CDR3, the DNA is TGTGCCAGCAGCTCAGGGGGCTCGGGCTACACCTTC. This encodes CASSSGGSGYTF.

The V and J genes are TRBV7-8 and TRBJ1-1; D uncertain. Germline V CDR1 and CDR2: SGHVS, FQNEAQ. V lost 2 bases and J 5 bases, leaving 15 bases between the germline ends. The CDR3 has 15 residues. The chain's CDR3 is CASSLSREFRTEAFF. The CDR3 DNA follows: TGTGCCAGCAGCTTATCGCGGGAATTCAGGACTGAAGCTTTCTTT.

The chain is built from TRBV3-1 and TRBJ2-7; 9 bases match TRBD1. In germline, CDR1 is LGHDT, CDR2 YNNKEL (reference sequence). V shed 4 bases, J shed 3 bases, and the junction held 13 bases outside the gene matches. This CDR3 has 17 amino acids. CDR3 DNA: TGTGCCAGCAGCCGGATCCCCTCTGGACAGGGGAGCTACGAGCAGTACTTC. It encodes CASSRIPSGQGSYEQYF.

Comment on this clonotype: One end of the junction does not line up with germline, which may come from a read error. The chain has TRBV9 and TRBJ2-7; D ambiguous. The germline V gene has CDR1 SGDLS and CDR2 YYNGEE. The CDR3 length is 10 residues. The CDR3 reads CAIGVGRVDF. The CDR3 DNA sequence: TGTGCCATTGGGGTCGGACGGGTGGACTTC.

This clonotype occurred once. The V call is TRBV20-1, the J call TRBJ2-7, with a possible D match to TRBD2 (6 bases). The germline gives CDR1 DFQATT, CDR2 SNEGSKA (reference sequence). V lost 3 bases to trimming and J lost 6 bases, with 12 bases between them. CDR3 length equals 12 residues. This CDR3 reads CSARDYTGEQYF. CDR3 nucleotide sequence: TGCAGTGCTAGGGACTATACGGGCGAGCAGTACTTC.

The chain joins TRBV6-1 to TRBJ2-7, with TRBD2 matching over 13 bases. Germline V CDR1 and CDR2: MNHNS, SASEGT. CDR3 length: 15 amino acids. With 7 bases clipped from V and 0 bases from J, the junction kept 3 bases outside the gene matches. The CDR3 DNA is TGTGCCAGCACCAGACTAGCGGGAGGCTCCTACGAGCAGTACTTC. It is translated as CASTRLAGGSYEQYF.

The rearrangement uses TRBV20-1 and TRBJ2-7; 8 nucleotides match TRBD1. V shed 0 bases and J 3 bases; nucleotides not matched to a gene: 7. The germline CDR1 and CDR2 sequences are DFQATT and SNEGSKA (reference sequence). This CDR3 is built from 15 residues. The CDR3 spells CSARDRDRTFYEQYF. CDR3 in DNA: TGCAGTGCTAGAGATCGGGACAGGACCTTCTACGAGCAGTACTTC.

The rearrangement links TRBV20-1 to TRBJ2-3; D uncertain. V was clipped by 3 bases and J by 0 bases, with 7 bases between them. The CDR3 extends over 13 amino acids. Germline CDR1 DFQATT, CDR2 SNEGSKA (reference sequence). The CDR3 loop is CSASGTSTDTQYF. The CDR3 DNA follows: TGCAGTGCTAGCGGAACTAGCACAGATACGCAGTATTTT.

The CDR3 loop reads CATSRSSTGIYGYTF. The CDR3 nucleotides are TGTGCCACCAGCAGGAGTTCGACAGGGATCTATGGCTACACCTTC. The V and J genes are TRBV15 and TRBJ1-2, with 7 positions matching TRBD1. The junction had 8 bases not matched to a gene; V was cut back by 3 bases and J by 4 bases. The germline CDR1 and CDR2 sequences are LNHNV and YYDKDF (reference sequence). The CDR3 consists of 15 residues. The entire variable domain, with the rest obtained from reference TRBV15 and TRBJ1-2, is as follows: DAMVIQNPRYQVTQFGKPVTLSCSQTLNHNVMYWYQQKSSQAPKLLFHYYDKDFNNEADTPDNFQSRRPNTSFCFLDIRSPGLGDTAMYLCATSRSSTGIYGYTFGSGTRLTVV.

The chain carries TRBV9 and TRBJ2-7, with 7 bases that match TRBD1. Germline CDR1 is SGDLS and CDR2 is YYNGEE. The J segment lost 6 bases and the V segment lost 0 bases, leaving 12 bases of the junction unmatched. The CDR3 spans 16 residues. The CDR3 nucleotides are TGTGCCAGCAGCGTAGGACCGACAGGGATGTTCAGCGAGCAGTACTTC. Residues: CASSVGPTGMFSEQYF.

The CDR3 nucleotides read TGTGCCAGCAGCTTAGTGGCGGCAGGGGCATCCTATGGCTACACCTTC. Translated, it gives CASSLVAAGASYGYTF. This chain uses TRBV11-2 with TRBJ1-2, with a possible D match to TRBD1 (6 bases). This CDR3 has 16 amino acids. In germline, CDR1 is SGHAT, CDR2 FQNNGV. The V gene lost 1 base and the J gene lost 4 bases, with 16 bases spanning the gap.

This chain connects TRBV18 to TRBJ2-7; 11 nucleotides match TRBD1. Germline CDR1 is KGHSH and CDR2 is LQKENI. Trimming cost V 6 bases and J 6 bases; bases outside gene matches: 10. The CDR3 is made up of 15 amino acids. In nucleotides, the CDR3 is TGTGCCAGCTCCTCCCCTCGGACAGGGGGCGGCGAGCAGTACTTC. Protein sequence: CASSSPRTGGGEQYF.

The rearrangement joins TRBV7-2 to TRBJ1-3; possibly TRBD1 for D (5 bases). The germline V and J ends were trimmed by 5 bases and 2 bases, with 13 bases remaining between them. The CDR3 sequence is 15 residues long. Per germline, CDR1 SGHTA and CDR2 FQGNSA. Written as DNA, the CDR3 is TGTGCCAGCAGCCGGGGCCGGGAACCTGGAAACACCATATATTTT. It translates to CASSRGREPGNTIYF. The whole variable domain, remainder taken from reference TRBV7-2 and TRBJ1-3, is GAGVSQSPSNKVTEKGKDVELRCDPISGHTALYWYRQSLGQGLEFLIYFQGNSAPDKSGLPSDRFSAERTGGSVSTLTIQRTQQEDSAVYLCASSRGREPGNTIYFGEGSWLTVV.

The gene calls are TRBV6-6 and TRBJ1-4; D is perhaps TRBD1 (6 bases). The CDR3 spans 16 residues. V was pared by 0 bases and J by 3 bases, with 11 bases between. Per the germline V gene, CDR1 is MNHNY and CDR2 is SVGAGI (reference sequence). The DNA for the CDR3 is TGTGCCAGCAGTTACTCCCACAGGGAAGCTAATGAAAAACTGTTTTTT. Its protein is CASSYSHREANEKLFF.

The chain links TRBV12-3 or TRBV12-4 to TRBJ2-1; D call uncertain. Trimming pared 3 bases from V and 9 bases from J, leaving 15 bases between. This CDR3 has 14 amino acids. The CDR3 here is CASSLGLAVGEQFF. The CDR3 bases are TGTGCCAGCAGTTTGGGGTTAGCAGTCGGTGAGCAGTTCTTC.

This clonotype was observed a few times. The chain links TRBV6-5 to TRBJ1-5; TRBD1 aligns across 7 bases. The V segment lost 5 bases and the J segment 6 bases; nucleotides outside the gene matches: 4. The germline V gene has CDR1 MNHEY and CDR2 SVGAGI. The CDR3 contains 13 residues. CDR3 protein: CASSTGVFQPQHF. DNA for the CDR3: TGTGCCAGCAGTACAGGGGTTTTTCAGCCCCAGCATTTT.

This clonotype occurred once. J is TRBJ1-4 and V is TRBV27; D call uncertain. CDR1 and CDR2 (germline): MNHEY, SMNVEV (reference sequence). The length of the CDR3 is 15 residues. Trimming pared 5 bases from V and 0 bases from J, leaving 10 bases between. The CDR3 nucleotides are TGTGCCAGCAGTATCCACAGTGCAACTAATGAAAAACTGTTTTTT. Translated, it gives CASSIHSATNEKLFF.

The chain employs TRBV7-9 and TRBJ1-2; TRBD1 matches at 7 bases. V shed 5 bases, J shed 2 bases, and the junction held 17 bases outside the gene matches. CDR1 and CDR2 from the germline V gene are SEHNR and FQNEAQ (reference sequence). The CDR3 has 18 residues. Here the CDR3 DNA reads TGTGCCAGCAGCCATGGACGAAAACAGGGGTCAAAAAACTATGGCTACACCTTC. As protein: CASSHGRKQGSKNYGYTF. The variable domain in full, with the rest retrieved from reference TRBV7-9 and TRBJ1-2, is DTGVSQNPRHKITKRGQNVTFRCDPISEHNRLYWYRQTLGQGPEFLTYFQNEAQLEKSRLLSDRFSAERPKGSFSTLEIQRTEQGDSAMYLCASSHGRKQGSKNYGYTFGSGTRLTVV.

The rearrangement uses TRBV19 and TRBJ2-2; perhaps D is TRBD1 or TRBD2 (5 bases each). The germline V and J ends were trimmed by 1 base and 6 bases, with 9 bases remaining between them. The germline gives CDR1 LNHDA, CDR2 SQIVND (reference sequence). This CDR3 comprises 14 residues. The chain's CDR3 is CASSIGWGPGELFF. The DNA for the CDR3 is TGTGCCAGTAGTATAGGGTGGGGACCCGGGGAGCTGTTTTTT.

V is TRBV21-1 and J is TRBJ1-5; TRBD1, the table's D call, was not compared with the DNA. TRBV21-1 is a pseudogene. This CDR3 contains 16 residues. CDR3 region: CASSPRRGWGNQPQHF. The CDR3 DNA reads as TGTGCCAGCAGCCCTCGTAGGGGTTGGGGCAATCAGCCCCAGCATTTT.

This rearrangement joins TRBV5-6 to TRBJ2-1; 10 bases are shared with TRBD2. Germline values: CDR1 SGHDT, CDR2 YYEEEE. J lost 6 bases, V lost 1 base, and 7 bases had no gene match. The CDR3 is made up of 16 amino acids. CDR3 in DNA: TGTGCCAGCAGCTTGTATAGCGGGAGGAACCCCAATGAGCAGTTCTTC. Translating it yields CASSLYSGRNPNEQFF.